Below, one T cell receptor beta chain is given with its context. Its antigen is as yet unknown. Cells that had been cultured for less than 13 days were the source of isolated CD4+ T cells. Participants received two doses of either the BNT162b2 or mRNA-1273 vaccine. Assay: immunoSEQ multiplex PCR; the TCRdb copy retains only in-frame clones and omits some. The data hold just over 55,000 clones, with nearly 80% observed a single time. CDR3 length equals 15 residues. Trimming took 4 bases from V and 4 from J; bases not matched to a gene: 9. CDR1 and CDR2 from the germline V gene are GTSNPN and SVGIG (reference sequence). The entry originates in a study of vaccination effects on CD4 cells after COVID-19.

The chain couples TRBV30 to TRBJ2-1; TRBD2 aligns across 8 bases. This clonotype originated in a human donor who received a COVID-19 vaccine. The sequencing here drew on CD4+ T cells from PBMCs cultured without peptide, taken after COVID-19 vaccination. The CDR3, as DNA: TGTGCCTGGACCTCTTGGGCGGGGGGTTACAATGAGCAGTTCTTC. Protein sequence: CAWTSWAGGYNEQFF.